In this sample, the clone carrying this T cell receptor (beta chain) turned up a few times. These data belong to a study of T-cell reconstitution after alpha-beta-depleted transplantation in children. V was clipped by 6 bases and J by 4 bases, with 10 bases between them. This CDR3 contains 13 residues. CDR1 is WSHSY, CDR2 SAAADI, per germline. Unique molecular identifiers were used in preparing the TCRbeta library. MiXCR, run by TCRdb on the PCR reads, gives a single entry per CDR3 protein. The sample shows some 500,000 distinct CDR3 sequences, 15% to 20% of them seen only once. The chain uses TRBV10-2 and TRBJ1-5; TRBD1 is a possible D gene (5 bases). The specimen comprised PBMCs from the stem cell graft donor, sampled from the stem cell graft. This clonotype originated in a human donor who donated a stem cell graft to a child with acute lymphoblastic leukemia. CDR3 region: CASREGRNQPQHF. The CDR3 nucleotides are TGCGCCAGCAGGGAGGGGAGGAATCAGCCCCAGCATTTT.